Presented here are 30 T cell receptor beta chains from one specimen sequenced in a study of cytomegalovirus exposure and HLA in healthy donors. PCR primers comprised 60 Vbeta and 13 Jbeta primers. Profiled with immunoSEQ multiplex PCR; TCRdb holds only in-frame clones, not every one. Its table records roughly 55,000 clones. The sample taken for sequencing was PBMCs. These receptors all come from a woman aged 50 to 60 in good health and CMV-seropositive.

This chain joins TRBV2 and TRBJ1-1, with no clear D. The V gene's germline CDR1 is SNHLY and CDR2 FYNNEI. With 9 bases removed from V and 0 bases from J, the gap between germline ends came to 11 bases. This CDR3 spans 13 amino acids. The CDR3 loop reads CARARVLNTEAFF. The DNA for the CDR3 is TGTGCCAGGGCGAGGGTTTTGAACACTGAAGCTTTCTTT.

The J gene is TRBJ2-2, the V gene TRBV4-2, with 8 bases aligning to TRBD2. Per the germline V gene, CDR1 is LGHNA and CDR2 is YNFKEQ. V lost 4 bases and J lost 7; bases outside the gene matches: 5. The CDR3 has 14 residues. CDR3 protein: CASSLPGGIGELFF. CDR3 bases: TGTGCCAGCAGCCTACCGGGGGGGATCGGGGAGCTGTTTTTT.

The chain has TRBV9 and TRBJ1-2; 7 bases line up with TRBD1. Germline V CDR1 and CDR2: SGDLS, YYNGEE. The CDR3 spans 14 residues. V lost 4 bases to trimming and J lost 8 bases; unmatched junction nucleotides: 11. CDR3 amino acids: CASSPGGSGRGYTF. The CDR3 nucleotides read TGTGCCAGCAGCCCAGGGGGGTCAGGGAGAGGCTACACCTTC.

This rearrangement joins TRBV28 to TRBJ2-7; TRBD2 agrees at 10 bases. The CDR3 consists of 15 residues. V lost 5 bases and J lost 4; bases outside the gene matches: 8. CDR1 is MDHEN, CDR2 SYDVKM, per germline. The CDR3 DNA reads TGTGCCAGCAGTCCCGGACTAGCGGAAAATTACGAGCAGTACTTC. Translating it yields CASSPGLAENYEQYF.

The chain is built from TRBV7-2 and TRBJ2-5, with TRBD2 as a possible D gene (5 bases). Trimming removed 3 bases at V and 4 bases at J, with 15 bases between. This CDR3 is 15 amino acids long. Germline V gene lookup returns CDR1 SGHTA and CDR2 FQGNSA. CDR3 residues: CASSLRGNRGETQYF. As DNA, the CDR3 is TGTGCCAGCAGCTTGAGAGGGAACCGGGGAGAGACCCAGTACTTC.

The J gene is TRBJ2-2, the V gene TRBV30; TRBD1 matches 7 bases. Germline V gene sequence: CDR1 GTSNPN, CDR2 SVGIG (reference sequence). This CDR3 has 15 amino acids. V shed 4 bases and J 4 bases; nucleotides not matched to a gene: 9. CDR3 coding DNA: TGTGCCTGGAAATCCCCCGACAGGGTCACCGGGGAGCTGTTTTTT. Translating it yields CAWKSPDRVTGELFF. The entire variable domain, with the rest obtained from reference TRBV30 and TRBJ2-2, is as follows: SQTIHQWPATLVQPVGSPLSLECTVEGTSNPNLYWYRQAAGRGLQLLFYSVGIGQISSEVPQNLSASRPQDRQFILSSKKLLLSDSGFYLCAWKSPDRVTGELFFGEGSRLTVL.

CDR3 sequence (DNA): TGTGCCAGCAGCTTGCAGGGGGCGGTTTCCTCACCCCTCCACTTT. As protein: CASSLQGAVSSPLHF. The J gene is TRBJ1-6, the V gene TRBV7-2, with 8 nucleotides matching TRBD1. This CDR3 region has 15 residues. Germline CDR1 SGHTA, CDR2 FQGNSA. J was trimmed by 10 bases and V by 3 bases; bases with no gene match: 8.

The chain combines TRBV6-5 with TRBJ2-1; 10 positions agree with TRBD2. The germline gives CDR1 MNHEY, CDR2 SVGAGI. V lost 5 bases and J lost 9; bases outside the gene matches: 7. The CDR3 contains 14 residues. The chain's CDR3 is CASSILAGVGEQFF. CDR3 DNA: TGTGCCAGCAGTATCCTAGCGGGAGTCGGTGAGCAGTTCTTC.

This chain joins TRBV5-1 and TRBJ2-2; 7 nucleotides match TRBD1. The CDR3 has 17 amino acids. Germline CDR1 and CDR2: SGHRS and YFSETQ. V was clipped by 0 bases and J by 1 base; unmatched bases: 6. The CDR3 bases are TGCGCCAGCAGCTTGGAACCGGGACAGAAGAACACCGGGGAGCTGTTTTTT. Translation: CASSLEPGQKNTGELFF.

The chain combines TRBV5-4 with TRBJ1-4; tentative D call: TRBD1 (6 bases). Germline V gene data show CDR1 as SGHNT and CDR2 as YYREEE (reference sequence). This CDR3 spans 13 amino acids. V dropped 5 bases and J dropped 6 bases, with 11 bases sitting between them. CDR3 amino acids: CASRGQRHEKLFF. Here the CDR3 DNA reads TGTGCCAGCAGAGGACAGCGGCATGAAAAACTGTTTTTT.

The chain joins TRBV7-9 to TRBJ1-3, with D perhaps matching TRBD1 (5 bases). The CDR3 loop spans 13 amino acids. The germline CDR1 and CDR2 sequences are SEHNR and FQNEAQ (reference sequence). Deletions cut 6 bases from V and 7 bases from J, with 13 bases between. In nucleotides, the CDR3 is TGTGCCAGCAGAACCCTTGGGGCCAACACCATATATTTT. The encoded protein is CASRTLGANTIYF.

This chain joins TRBV27 and TRBJ2-2; possible D gene TRBD2, 5 bases. The CDR3 covers 14 residues. CDR1 and CDR2 (germline): MNHEY, SMNVEV (reference sequence). The V gene lost 2 bases and the J gene lost 7 bases, with 11 bases spanning the gap. This CDR3 is CASSLKLAGGELFF. The CDR3 DNA reads as TGTGCCAGCAGTTTAAAACTGGCGGGCGGGGAGCTGTTTTTT.

V gene TRBV29-1 combines with J gene TRBJ1-1; the D gene is possibly TRBD1 (6 bases). V shed 4 bases and J shed 2 bases, with 11 bases lying between them. This CDR3 is built from 13 residues. Germline V gives CDR1 SQVTM, CDR2 ANQGSEA. The CDR3: CSVVRGGNTEAFF. CDR3 nucleotide sequence: TGCAGCGTTGTACGGGGGGGCAACACTGAAGCTTTCTTT. The full variable domain, with the rest looked up from reference TRBV29-1 and TRBJ1-1, is SAVISQKPSRDICQRGTSLTIQCQVDSQVTMMFWYRQQPGQSLTLIATANQGSEATYESGFVIDKFPISRPNLTFSTLTVSNMSPEDSSIYLCSVVRGGNTEAFFGQGTRLTVV.

The chain recombines TRBV2 with TRBJ1-2; weak D call: TRBD1 (5 bases). Germline loops: CDR1 SNHLY, CDR2 FYNNEI. CDR3 length: 12 amino acids. Trimming stripped 11 bases from V and 8 bases from J, with 18 bases between. CDR3 nucleotide sequence: TGTGCCGGCGGGACGGTTGTTATGGGCTACACCTTC. It encodes CAGGTVVMGYTF.

The V and J genes are TRBV4-2 and TRBJ2-2; 11 nucleotides agree with TRBD1. The length of the CDR3 is 17 residues. Germline values: CDR1 LGHNA, CDR2 YNFKEQ. J gave up 5 bases and V 0 bases, and 5 bases lay outside the gene matches. The DNA for the CDR3 is TGTGCCAGCAGCCAAGATCGGTGGGACAGGGGGACCGGGGAGCTGTTTTTT. The encoded protein is CASSQDRWDRGTGELFF.

The chain carries TRBV9 and TRBJ1-4; 7 bases align to TRBD1. Trimming cost V 3 bases and J 5 bases; bases outside gene matches: 7. This CDR3 has 15 amino acids. The germline gives CDR1 SGDLS, CDR2 YYNGEE. CDR3 nucleotide sequence: TGTGCCAGCAGCGCCAGCACAGGGGTAAATGAAAAACTGTTTTTT. Protein sequence: CASSASTGVNEKLFF.

The chain links TRBV6-1 to TRBJ1-2; 7 positions match TRBD1. V lost 6 bases, J lost 2 bases, and 6 bases stayed unmatched. The CDR3 totals 14 residues. In germline, CDR1 is MNHNS, CDR2 SASEGT. In nucleotides, the CDR3 is TGTGCCAGCAGCGTGACAGGGAAGAACTATGGCTACACCTTC. Its protein is CASSVTGKNYGYTF.

The rearrangement joins TRBV30 to TRBJ1-5; D is ambiguous. V shed 2 bases and J shed 0 bases, with 8 bases lying between them. This CDR3 comprises 14 residues. CDR1 is GTSNPN, CDR2 SVGIG, per germline (reference sequence). The CDR3 reads CAWSRDHSNQPQHF. CDR3 sequence (DNA): TGTGCCTGGAGTCGGGATCATAGCAATCAGCCCCAGCATTTT.

A word on this clone: An end of the junction does not agree with germline; a read error may underlie this. The identical CDR3 is also encoded by other nucleotide sequences in the sample. The chain couples TRBV28 to TRBJ2-7; the match to TRBD1 covers 8 bases. The CDR3 is 15 amino acids. From germline, CDR1 is MDHEN and CDR2 SYDVKM. CDR3 amino acids: CASSLSDRVGYEQYF. Here the CDR3 DNA reads TGCGCCAGCAGTTTATCGGACAGGGTCGGGTACGAGCAGTACTTC.

The rearrangement joins TRBV9 to TRBJ1-1, with D perhaps matching TRBD1 (5 bases). The CDR3 has 14 amino acids. The ends were cut back, 2 bases at V and 0 bases at J, with 8 bases in the middle. Germline V gene sequence: CDR1 SGDLS, CDR2 YYNGEE. The CDR3 sequence is CASSVDSLNTEAFF. CDR3 nucleotides: TGTGCCAGCAGCGTCGACAGTTTGAACACTGAAGCTTTCTTT. Full variable domain (outside the CDR3, taken from reference TRBV9 and TRBJ1-1): DSGVTQTPKHLITATGQRVTLRCSPRSGDLSVYWYQQSLDQGLQFLIQYYNGEERAKGNILERFSAQQFPDLHSELNLSSLELGDSALYFCASSVDSLNTEAFFGQGTRLTVV.

The chain links TRBV28 to TRBJ2-1; 11 positions match TRBD1. The length of the CDR3 is 17 residues. CDR1 and CDR2 (germline): MDHEN, SYDVKM. V shed 5 bases, J shed 5 bases, and the junction held 11 bases outside the gene matches. CDR3 in DNA: TGTGCCAGCAGTGCCCCGGGGACAGGGGGGTTTAACAATGAGCAGTTCTTC. Its protein is CASSAPGTGGFNNEQFF.

The rearrangement links TRBV5-1 to TRBJ2-1, with TRBD2 as a possible D gene (7 bases). The CDR3 extends over 16 amino acids. CDR1 is SGHRS, CDR2 YFSETQ, per germline. The V end was cut by 0 bases, the J end by 5 bases, with 15 bases between. This chain's CDR3 is CASSLVGGAGDNEQFF. CDR3 in DNA: TGCGCCAGCAGCTTGGTGGGGGGCGCGGGGGACAATGAGCAGTTCTTC. The complete variable domain, with remaining parts taken from reference TRBV5-1 and TRBJ2-1, reads KAGVTQTPRYLIKTRGQQVTLSCSPISGHRSVSWYQQTPGQGLQFLFEYFSETQRNKGNFPGRFSGRQFSNSRSEMNVSTLELGDSALYLCASSLVGGAGDNEQFFGPGTRLTVL.

As DNA, the CDR3 is TGTGCCAGCAGCTTAGTGGCAGGCCCCGGGGAGCTGTTTTTT. It is translated as CASSLVAGPGELFF. The chain carries TRBV7-8 and TRBJ2-2, with D uncertain. Germline loops: CDR1 SGHVS, CDR2 FQNEAQ. This CDR3 is built from 14 residues. Trimming took 1 base from V and 6 from J, leaving 9 bases between them.

This rearrangement joins TRBV5-6 to TRBJ2-3; D perhaps matches TRBD2 (6 bases). Germline CDR1 and CDR2: SGHDT and YYEEEE. Trimming stripped 4 bases from V and 3 bases from J, with 9 bases between. This CDR3 region has 13 residues. CDR3 sequence reads: CASSTRGTDTQYF. CDR3 coding DNA: TGTGCCAGCAGCACCCGGGGGACAGATACGCAGTATTTT.

The CDR3 reads CASSLNGRNTQYF. CDR3 nucleotides: TGTGCCAGCAGTTTAAATGGGAGGAATACGCAGTATTTT. The chain uses TRBV27 and TRBJ2-3; TRBD2 is a possible D gene (6 bases). V dropped 2 bases and J dropped 7 bases, with 10 bases sitting between them. This CDR3 is 13 amino acids long. Germline assignment: CDR1 MNHEY and CDR2 SMNVEV (reference sequence).

The chain links TRBV30 to TRBJ1-4, with 8 nucleotides matching TRBD1. This CDR3 is 13 amino acids long. Germline V CDR1 and CDR2: GTSNPN, SVGIG (reference sequence). The V and J ends lost 5 bases and 5 bases, in that order; junction bases with no gene match: 4. In DNA form, the CDR3 reads TGTGCCTGGGGCGGACAGGGAAATGAAAAACTGTTTTTT. It specifies CAWGGQGNEKLFF.

The rearrangement uses TRBV14 and TRBJ2-2, with a weak D call TRBD2 (6 bases). Trimming cost V 0 bases and J 0 bases, with 11 bases left between them. Germline V gene sequence: CDR1 SGHDN, CDR2 FVKESK. CDR3 length: 17 amino acids. DNA for the CDR3: TGTGCCAGCAGCCAAGATATTGGCGGGGCGAACACCGGGGAGCTGTTTTTT. The encoded protein is CASSQDIGGANTGELFF.

The V gene is TRBV7-9, the J gene TRBJ2-7; D ambiguous. The ends were cut back, 5 bases at V and 5 bases at J, with 16 bases in the middle. This CDR3 is 14 amino acids long. Per germline, CDR1 SEHNR and CDR2 FQNEAQ (reference sequence). CDR3 protein: CASSPGSLADEQYF. The CDR3 region has the DNA TGTGCCAGCAGCCCCGGGTCATTAGCCGACGAGCAGTACTTC.

The chain links TRBV19 to TRBJ1-5; D is unclear. The ends were cut back, 2 bases at V and 8 bases at J, with 7 bases in the middle. The CDR3 loop spans 12 amino acids. Germline V gene lookup returns CDR1 LNHDA and CDR2 SQIVND (reference sequence). The CDR3 is CASSITYEPQHF. The DNA for the CDR3 is TGTGCCAGTAGTATAACCTATGAGCCCCAGCATTTT.

V gene TRBV6-1 combines with J gene TRBJ2-5; 9 bases are shared with TRBD2. Germline lookup yields CDR1 MNHNS and CDR2 SASEGT. The CDR3 length is 17 residues. V trimming: 2 bases; J trimming: 2 bases; junction bases outside the gene matches: 9. The CDR3, as DNA: TGTGCCAGCAGTGAATTTCGTGATAGCGGGAGTCAAGAGACCCAGTACTTC. Translation gives CASSEFRDSGSQETQYF.